What follows are 19 T cell receptor beta chains derived from one specimen sequenced in a study of beta chain features in type 1 diabetes. The study reverse transcribed the entire isolated RNA, so it sequenced expressed TCRB transcripts. Produced via immunoSEQ multiplex PCR; TCRdb's table is partial and in-frame only. This repertoire shows 350,000 or so clones, about 19% found once; its top ten account for about 0.045%. Sequencing was done on a sample of naive CD4+ T cells from blood. These TCRs come from a woman aged 18-29 years in good health.

This clone has more than one count but fewer than ten. This sequence joins TRBV7-2 and TRBJ2-1, with D maybe TRBD2 (6 bases). Trimming took 3 bases from V and 7 from J, leaving 10 bases between them. Germline values: CDR1 SGHTA, CDR2 FQGNSA. CDR3 length: 13 amino acids. The CDR3 DNA reads TGTGCCAGCAGCTTGCAACTAGCAAATGAGCAGTTCTTC. It specifies CASSLQLANEQFF.

The chain is built from TRBV18 and TRBJ1-2; D may be TRBD1 (5 bases). The V and J ends lost 0 bases and 1 base respectively, with 15 bases between them. Germline V gene lookup returns CDR1 KGHSH and CDR2 LQKENI. The CDR3 runs to 17 residues. The CDR3 protein is CASSPPGGGLINYGYTF. In nucleotides, the CDR3 is TGTGCCAGCTCACCACCTGGGGGAGGATTGATTAACTATGGCTACACCTTC.

This chain joins TRBV6-5 and TRBJ1-1, with 10 nucleotides matching TRBD1. CDR1 MNHEY and CDR2 SVGAGI come from the germline V gene. Trimming removed 7 bases from V and 4 bases from J; junction bases left unmatched: 3. This CDR3 region has 13 residues. The CDR3 loop is CASTRTGGTEAFF. In DNA form, the CDR3 reads TGTGCCAGCACCAGGACAGGGGGCACTGAAGCTTTCTTT.

This clone was detected a few times. The chain employs TRBV30 and TRBJ1-2; no clear D gene. V lost 8 bases, J lost 2 bases, and 12 bases lay in between. The germline CDR1 and CDR2 sequences are GTSNPN and SVGIG (reference sequence). The CDR3 totals 12 residues. The DNA for the CDR3 is TGTGCCACCGTGGGCGGGAACTATGGCTACACCTTC. Protein sequence: CATVGGNYGYTF. The full variable domain, completed using reference TRBV30 and TRBJ1-2, is SQTIHQWPATLVQPVGSPLSLECTVEGTSNPNLYWYRQAAGRGLQLLFYSVGIGQISSEVPQNLSASRPQDRQFILSSKKLLLSDSGFYLCATVGGNYGYTFGSGTRLTVV.

This clone has more than one count but fewer than ten. The V gene is TRBV6-5, the J gene TRBJ1-5; TRBD1 agrees at 10 bases. The CDR3 extends over 12 amino acids. Germline V gives CDR1 MNHEY, CDR2 SVGAGI. With 8 bases clipped from V and 6 bases from J, the junction kept 1 base outside the gene matches. The CDR3 nucleotides read TGTGCCAGCGGGACAGGGGTTCAGCCCCAGCATTTT. Amino acid sequence: CASGTGVQPQHF.

Only a few counts were recorded for this clone. The chain links TRBV5-1 to TRBJ2-7; TRBD2 matches at 13 bases. The V segment lost 0 bases and the J segment 1 base; nucleotides outside the gene matches: 4. The germline gives CDR1 SGHRS, CDR2 YFSETQ. The CDR3 is made up of 17 amino acids. The CDR3 DNA reads as TGCGCCAGCAGCTTGGGGACTAGCGGGAGTGTTTCCTACGAGCAGTACTTC. It is translated as CASSLGTSGSVSYEQYF.

V is TRBV7-9 and J is TRBJ2-3, with 7 bases that match TRBD2. The length of the CDR3 is 15 residues. The V gene's germline CDR1 is SEHNR and CDR2 FQNEAQ (reference sequence). Unmatched junction bases numbered 10, after V lost 7 bases and J lost 3 bases. CDR3 in amino acids: CASIFGASGTDTQYF. In DNA, the CDR3 is TGTGCCAGCATCTTTGGGGCTAGCGGAACAGATACGCAGTATTTT.

This clone has only a few counts. The chain combines TRBV30 with TRBJ1-2; no definite D call. This CDR3 contains 15 residues. Trimming stripped 2 bases from V and 1 base from J, with 14 bases between. Germline V lookup: CDR1 GTSNPN, CDR2 SVGIG (reference sequence). CDR3 DNA sequence: TGTGCCTGGAGTCTCCCGGGAGGGATTAACTATGGCTACACCTTC. It encodes CAWSLPGGINYGYTF.

The chain carries TRBV11-2 and TRBJ2-2; 10 nucleotides align to TRBD1. Germline assignment: CDR1 SGHAT and CDR2 FQNNGV. The CDR3 extends over 16 amino acids. V was clipped by 4 bases and J by 3 bases; unmatched bases: 5. The CDR3 DNA reads as TGTGCCAGCAGCTCCAGGACAGGGGGGTACACCGGGGAGCTGTTTTTT. Protein: CASSSRTGGYTGELFF.

The chain carries TRBV6-6 and TRBJ1-5; 9 bases align to TRBD1. The V gene's germline CDR1 is MNHNY and CDR2 SVGAGI (reference sequence). Germline trimming cut 5 bases from V and 5 bases from J; bases unmatched to any gene: 4. The CDR3 is 14 residues long. The CDR3 sequence: CASSGGTGHQPQHF. The CDR3 nucleotides read TGTGCCAGCAGTGGAGGGACAGGGCATCAGCCCCAGCATTTT.

This clone was seen a handful of times. The CDR3 spells CASSPLGTAGTDTQYF. In DNA, the CDR3 is TGTGCCAGTAGTCCCTTAGGGACAGCCGGGACAGATACGCAGTATTTT. V is TRBV19 and J is TRBJ2-3, with 7 bases lining up with TRBD1. J lost 3 bases, V lost 5 bases, and 11 bases had no gene match. This CDR3 has 16 amino acids. Germline V gene sequence: CDR1 LNHDA, CDR2 SQIVND (reference sequence). The whole variable domain, remainder taken from reference TRBV19 and TRBJ2-3, is DGGITQSPKYLFRKEGQNVTLSCEQNLNHDAMYWYRQDPGQGLRLIYYSQIVNDFQKGDIAEGYSVSREKKESFPLTVTSAQKNPTAFYLCASSPLGTAGTDTQYFGPGTRLTVL.

V and J are TRBV7-8 and TRBJ2-3; weak D call: TRBD2 (6 bases). V lost 7 bases and J 0 bases, leaving 11 bases between the germline ends. Germline assignment: CDR1 SGHVS and CDR2 FQNEAQ. This CDR3 is 14 amino acids long. The CDR3 here is CASIPGTSTDTQYF. The CDR3 nucleotides read TGTGCCAGCATTCCCGGGACTAGCACAGATACGCAGTATTTT.

J is TRBJ2-1 and V is TRBV10-3, with 7 bases lining up with TRBD1. The V and J ends lost 8 bases and 5 bases, in that order; junction bases with no gene match: 15. Germline CDR1 is ENHRY and CDR2 is SYGVKD. This CDR3 spans 16 amino acids. The CDR3 DNA is TGTGCCATCCGTGTGATCGCCAGACAGGGCAACAATGAGCAGTTCTTC. It yields the protein CAIRVIARQGNNEQFF.

This chain connects TRBV21-1 to TRBJ2-7; TRBD2 is the table's D call, not checked against the DNA. TRBV21-1 is marked as a pseudogene. CDR3 length: 13 amino acids. The CDR3 spells CASSKLPTDEQYF. As DNA, the CDR3 is TGTGCCAGCAGCAAACTACCTACTGACGAGCAGTACTTC.

The rearrangement joins TRBV7-9 to TRBJ2-5, with 10 bases aligning to TRBD2. Trimming cost V 5 bases and J 5 bases; bases outside gene matches: 2. This CDR3 is built from 13 residues. In germline, CDR1 is SEHNR, CDR2 FQNEAQ (reference sequence). The CDR3 sequence: CASSQGLAETQYF. CDR3 DNA sequence: TGTGCCAGCAGCCAGGGACTAGCGGAGACCCAGTACTTC.

The V and J genes are TRBV5-4 and TRBJ2-7; 11 bases line up with TRBD2. Trimming at V came to 0 bases and at J to 3 bases, leaving 5 bases not matched to a gene. The CDR3 is 16 amino acids. The V gene's germline CDR1 is SGHNT and CDR2 YYREEE (reference sequence). The DNA for the CDR3 is TGTGCCAGCAGCTTGGGGGGGACTAGCGGATTCTACGAGCAGTACTTC. Protein product: CASSLGGTSGFYEQYF.

This clone was seen more than once but under ten times. The rearrangement joins TRBV7-6 to TRBJ2-5; TRBD2 might be the D (6 bases). The CDR3 runs to 16 residues. Trimming took 0 bases from V and 4 from J, leaving 15 bases between them. Germline-derived CDR1 and CDR2 are SGHVS and FNYEAQ. Here the CDR3 DNA reads TGTGCCAGCAGCTTAGCAGGGAAGGGAGGCGGAGAGACCCAGTACTTC. It codes for CASSLAGKGGGETQYF.

The chain joins TRBV18 to TRBJ1-1; 8 positions agree with TRBD1. V was clipped by 3 bases and J by 2 bases; unmatched bases: 5. Germline CDR1 is KGHSH and CDR2 is LQKENI. This CDR3 has 15 residues. The CDR3 DNA follows: TGTGCCAGCTCACCGGGACAGGTACCAAACACTGAAGCTTTCTTT. Protein product: CASSPGQVPNTEAFF. The full variable domain, in which reference TRBV18 and TRBJ1-1 provide the parts outside the CDR3, is NAGVMQNPRHLVRRRGQEARLRCSPMKGHSHVYWYRQLPEEGLKFMVYLQKENIIDESGMPKERFSAEFPKEGPSILRIQQVVRGDSAAYFCASSPGQVPNTEAFFGQGTRLTVV.

V gene TRBV5-4 combines with J gene TRBJ2-5; D possibly corresponds to TRBD2 (6 bases). Trimming left V 2 bases short and J 2 bases short, with 10 bases between. The germline V gene has CDR1 SGHNT and CDR2 YYREEE (reference sequence). The CDR3 contains 14 residues. The CDR3 coding sequence is TGTGCCAGCAGCTTCGGAGGGGCTCAAGAGACCCAGTACTTC. It specifies CASSFGGAQETQYF.